One sample yielded the 7 T cell receptor beta chains listed below, sequenced in a study of shared clonotypes between healthy human individuals. Naive CD8 isolation took CD45RO-negative cells positively selected for CCR7 and excluded terminally differentiated effector memory CD45RA+ cells. Here immunoSEQ multiplex PCR was the method, and the copy in TCRdb shows in-frame clones only, minus some. Among about 2.1 million clones, approximately 92% were seen once, and the ten largest hold over 1.5%. The specimen was naive CD8+ T cells from PBMCs. The receptor source for this set is a man younger than 35 in good health. Some clones in this sample may be carry-over from other donors' samples.

The chain combines TRBV19 with TRBJ2-1; possibly TRBD1 for D (6 bases). The CDR3 covers 17 residues. In germline, CDR1 is LNHDA, CDR2 SQIVND (reference sequence). V shed 4 bases and J shed 0 bases, with 16 bases lying between them. CDR3 sequence (DNA): TGTGCCAGTAGTAGGGACATCCTATTAAGCTCCTACAATGAGCAGTTCTTC. Translating it yields CASSRDILLSSYNEQFF.

V gene TRBV6-6 combines with J gene TRBJ2-5; 7 bases agree with TRBD2. In germline, CDR1 is MNHNY, CDR2 SVGAGI (reference sequence). The CDR3 extends over 16 amino acids. V was clipped by 10 bases and J by 5 bases; unmatched bases: 19. CDR3 amino acids: CATLRGQRDKMETQYF. CDR3 nucleotide sequence: TGTGCCACCCTTAGGGGTCAGCGGGATAAGATGGAGACCCAGTACTTC.

J is TRBJ2-3 and V is TRBV27; TRBD1 matches 10 bases. The germline CDR1 and CDR2 sequences are MNHEY and SMNVEV (reference sequence). The CDR3 length is 15 residues. V dropped 2 bases and J dropped 5; count of bases not matched to a gene: 4. The CDR3 region is CASSLGTGVRDTQYF. DNA for the CDR3: TGTGCCAGCAGTTTAGGGACAGGGGTAAGAGATACGCAGTATTTT.

This chain links TRBV30 with TRBJ1-6; no clear D. Germline loops: CDR1 GTSNPN, CDR2 SVGIG (reference sequence). The CDR3 extends over 12 amino acids. V was pared by 2 bases and J by 8 bases, with 7 bases between. This CDR3 is CAWSPSDSPLHF. The CDR3 region has the DNA TGTGCCTGGAGTCCGTCGGATTCACCCCTCCACTTT.

V is TRBV13 and J is TRBJ2-7; the D call may be TRBD1 or TRBD2 (5 bases each). The CDR3 extends over 16 amino acids. Germline values: CDR1 PRHDT, CDR2 FYEKMQ (reference sequence). Deletions cut 2 bases from V and 5 bases from J, with 19 bases between. CDR3 DNA sequence: TGTGCCAGCAGCTTACTCGGGTCCGAGGGGTTCCACGAGCAGTACTTC. Translation gives CASSLLGSEGFHEQYF.

The rearrangement joins TRBV2 to TRBJ2-7; D might be TRBD1 (9 bases). Germline values: CDR1 SNHLY, CDR2 FYNNEI. V was trimmed by 8 bases and J by 0 bases, leaving 23 bases between them. The CDR3 is 17 residues long. The CDR3 nucleotides are TGTGCCAGCTACGGACAGGGGAATAGCGGGATCTCCTACGAGCAGTACTTC. It codes for CASYGQGNSGISYEQYF.

Here the CDR3 DNA reads TGTGCCACCAGCATCAGGGCCCGGGGGGTCGATGAGCAGTTCTTC. Residues: CATSIRARGVDEQFF. J is TRBJ2-1 and V is TRBV15; 7 nucleotides match TRBD2. In germline, CDR1 is LNHNV, CDR2 YYDKDF (reference sequence). The CDR3 spans 15 residues. The V gene end was trimmed by 4 bases and the J gene end by 8 bases; junction bases not matched to a gene: 11.